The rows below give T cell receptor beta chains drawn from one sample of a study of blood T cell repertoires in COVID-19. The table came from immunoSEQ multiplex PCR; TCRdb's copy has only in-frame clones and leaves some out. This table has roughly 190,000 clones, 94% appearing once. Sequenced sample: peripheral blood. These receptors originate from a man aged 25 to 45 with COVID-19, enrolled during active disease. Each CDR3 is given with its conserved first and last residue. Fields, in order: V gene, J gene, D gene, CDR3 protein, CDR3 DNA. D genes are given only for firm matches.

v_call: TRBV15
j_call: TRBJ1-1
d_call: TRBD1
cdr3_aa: CATSMDRDEAFF
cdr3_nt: TGTGCCACCAGCATGGACAGGGATGAAGCTTTCTTT

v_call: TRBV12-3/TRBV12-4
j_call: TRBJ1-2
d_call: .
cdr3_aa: CASSAIGDYGYTF
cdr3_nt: TGTGCCAGCAGTGCTATAGGAGACTATGGCTACACCTTC

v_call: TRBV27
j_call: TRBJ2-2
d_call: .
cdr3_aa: CASRTRTGNTGELFF
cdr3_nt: TGTGCCAGCAGGACCCGCACAGGGAACACCGGGGAGCTGTTTTTT

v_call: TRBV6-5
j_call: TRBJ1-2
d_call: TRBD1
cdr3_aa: CASSYSGQGGGYGYTF
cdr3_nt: TGTGCCAGCAGTTACTCGGGACAGGGGGGAGGCTATGGCTACACCTTC

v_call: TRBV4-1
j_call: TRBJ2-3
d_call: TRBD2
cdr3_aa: CASSRTGLRTDTQYF
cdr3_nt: TGCGCCAGCAGCCGCACGGGACTACGCACAGATACGCAGTATTTT

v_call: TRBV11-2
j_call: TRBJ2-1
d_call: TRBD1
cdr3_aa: CASSLEGGQGANEQFF
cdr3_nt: TGTGCCAGCAGCTTAGAAGGGGGACAGGGGGCGAATGAGCAGTTCTTC

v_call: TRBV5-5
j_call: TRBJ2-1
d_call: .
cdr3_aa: CASSLAGGNNEQFF
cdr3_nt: TGTGCCAGCAGCTTGGCTGGAGGGAACAATGAGCAGTTCTTC

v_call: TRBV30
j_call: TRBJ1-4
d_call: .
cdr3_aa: CAWSTLRLGLNKLFF
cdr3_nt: TGTGCCTGGAGTACCCTCCGATTGGGCTTGAACAAACTGTTTTTT

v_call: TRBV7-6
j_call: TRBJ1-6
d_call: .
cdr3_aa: CASSLFGGKVSPLHF
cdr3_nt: TGTGCCAGCAGCTTATTTGGGGGGAAGGTTTCACCCCTCCACTTT

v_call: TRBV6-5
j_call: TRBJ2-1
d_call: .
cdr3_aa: CASSYRGSEQFF
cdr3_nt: TGTGCCAGCAGTTACAGGGGAAGTGAGCAGTTCTTC

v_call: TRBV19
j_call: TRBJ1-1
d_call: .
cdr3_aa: CASSIRREGTEAFF
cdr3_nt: TGTGCCAGTAGTATTCGCAGGGAGGGGACTGAAGCTTTCTTT

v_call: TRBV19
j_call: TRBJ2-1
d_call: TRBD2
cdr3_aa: CASSNRLAGGNRNEQFF
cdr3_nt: TGTGCCAGTAGTAATCGGCTAGCGGGGGGGAATCGAAATGAGCAGTTCTTC

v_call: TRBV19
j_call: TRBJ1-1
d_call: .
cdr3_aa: CASSIRTMNTEAFF
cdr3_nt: TGTGCCAGTAGTATTAGAACTATGAACACTGAAGCTTTCTTT

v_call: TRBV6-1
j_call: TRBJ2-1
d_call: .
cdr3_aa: CASSEGSSLNEQFF
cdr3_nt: TGTGCCAGCAGTGAAGGGTCTAGCCTCAATGAGCAGTTCTTC

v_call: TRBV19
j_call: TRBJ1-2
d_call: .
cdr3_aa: CASSTDSRGGYGYTF
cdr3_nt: TGTGCCAGTAGTACGGACAGTCGCGGGGGCTATGGCTACACCTTC

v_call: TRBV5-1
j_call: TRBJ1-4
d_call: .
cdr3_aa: CASSLAVGVLNEKLFF
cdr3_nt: TGCGCCAGCAGCTTGGCCGTCGGAGTACTTAATGAAAAACTGTTTTTT

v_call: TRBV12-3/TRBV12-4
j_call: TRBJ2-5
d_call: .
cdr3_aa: CASSSARSETQYF
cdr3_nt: TGTGCCAGCAGTTCCGCCCGGTCGGAGACCCAGTACTTC

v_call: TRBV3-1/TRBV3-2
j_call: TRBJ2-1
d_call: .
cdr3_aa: CASSRRQDAEQFF
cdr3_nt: TGTGCCAGCAGCCGCAGACAAGACGCTGAGCAGTTCTTC